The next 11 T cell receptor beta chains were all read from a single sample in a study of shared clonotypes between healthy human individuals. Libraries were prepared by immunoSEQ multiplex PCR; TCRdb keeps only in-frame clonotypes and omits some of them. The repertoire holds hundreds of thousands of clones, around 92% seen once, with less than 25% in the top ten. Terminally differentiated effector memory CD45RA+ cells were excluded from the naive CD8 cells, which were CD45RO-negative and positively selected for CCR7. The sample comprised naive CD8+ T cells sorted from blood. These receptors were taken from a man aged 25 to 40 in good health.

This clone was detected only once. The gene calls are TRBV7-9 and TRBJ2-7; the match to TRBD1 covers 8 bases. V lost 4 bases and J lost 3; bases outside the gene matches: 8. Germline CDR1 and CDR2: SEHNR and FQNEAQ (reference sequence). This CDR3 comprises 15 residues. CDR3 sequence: CASSSGGGKGYEQYF. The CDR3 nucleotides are TGTGCCAGCAGCTCAGGGGGCGGGAAAGGCTACGAGCAGTACTTC.

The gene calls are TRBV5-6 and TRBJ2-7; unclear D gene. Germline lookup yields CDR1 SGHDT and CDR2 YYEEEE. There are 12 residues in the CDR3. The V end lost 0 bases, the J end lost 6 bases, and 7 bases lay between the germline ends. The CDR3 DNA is TGTGCCAGCAGCTTGGTTTCAGCCGAGCAGTACTTC. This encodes CASSLVSAEQYF.

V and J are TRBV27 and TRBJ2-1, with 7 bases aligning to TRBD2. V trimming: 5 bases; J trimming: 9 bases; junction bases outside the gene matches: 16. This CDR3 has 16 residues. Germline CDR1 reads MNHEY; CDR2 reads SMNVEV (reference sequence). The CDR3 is CASSRFSGMAGAEQFF. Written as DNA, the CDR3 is TGTGCCAGCAGTAGATTCAGCGGGATGGCCGGCGCTGAGCAGTTCTTC.

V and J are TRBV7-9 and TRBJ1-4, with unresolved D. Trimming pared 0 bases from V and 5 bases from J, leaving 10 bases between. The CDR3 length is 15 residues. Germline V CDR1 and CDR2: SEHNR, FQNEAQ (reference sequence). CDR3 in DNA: TGTGCCAGCAGCTTAGCGTCCGGACGGAATGAAAAACTGTTTTTT. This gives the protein CASSLASGRNEKLFF.

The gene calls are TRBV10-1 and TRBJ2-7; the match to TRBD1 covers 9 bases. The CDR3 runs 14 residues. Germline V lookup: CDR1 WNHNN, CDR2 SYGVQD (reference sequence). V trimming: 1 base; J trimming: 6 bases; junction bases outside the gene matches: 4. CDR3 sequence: CASSELLGQGEQYF. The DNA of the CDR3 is TGCGCCAGCAGTGAGTTATTGGGACAGGGCGAGCAGTACTTC.

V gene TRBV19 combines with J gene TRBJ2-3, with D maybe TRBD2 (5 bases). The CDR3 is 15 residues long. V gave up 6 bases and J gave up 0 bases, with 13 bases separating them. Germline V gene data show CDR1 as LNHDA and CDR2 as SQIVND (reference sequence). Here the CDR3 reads CASRAGQTSTDTQYF. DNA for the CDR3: TGTGCCAGTAGGGCGGGTCAGACAAGCACAGATACGCAGTATTTT.

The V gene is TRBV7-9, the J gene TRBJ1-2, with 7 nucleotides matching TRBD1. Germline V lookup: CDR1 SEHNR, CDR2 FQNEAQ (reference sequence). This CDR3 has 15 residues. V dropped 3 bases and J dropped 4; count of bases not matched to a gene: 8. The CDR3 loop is CASSFGQDTLYGYTF. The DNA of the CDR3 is TGTGCCAGCAGCTTCGGACAGGATACTCTCTATGGCTACACCTTC.

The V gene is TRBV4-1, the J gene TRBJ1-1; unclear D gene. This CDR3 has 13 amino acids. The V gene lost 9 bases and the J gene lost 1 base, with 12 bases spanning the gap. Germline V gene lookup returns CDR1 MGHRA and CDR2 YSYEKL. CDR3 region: CASGLEENTEAFF. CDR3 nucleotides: TGCGCCAGTGGTCTCGAGGAGAACACTGAAGCTTTCTTT.

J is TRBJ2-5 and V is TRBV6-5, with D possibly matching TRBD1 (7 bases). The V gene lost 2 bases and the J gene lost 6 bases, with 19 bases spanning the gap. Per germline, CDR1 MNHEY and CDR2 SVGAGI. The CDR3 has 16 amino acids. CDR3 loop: CASSYEPGGGKQTQYF. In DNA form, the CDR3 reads TGTGCCAGCAGTTACGAGCCTGGAGGGGGCAAACAGACCCAGTACTTC.

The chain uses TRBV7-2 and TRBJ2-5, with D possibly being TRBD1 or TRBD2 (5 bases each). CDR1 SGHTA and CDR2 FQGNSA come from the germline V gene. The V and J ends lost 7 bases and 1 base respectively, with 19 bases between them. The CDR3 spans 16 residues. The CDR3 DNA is TGTGCCAGCACCCTCTATTTCTCGGGACCCCAAGAGACCCAGTACTTC. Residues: CASTLYFSGPQETQYF.

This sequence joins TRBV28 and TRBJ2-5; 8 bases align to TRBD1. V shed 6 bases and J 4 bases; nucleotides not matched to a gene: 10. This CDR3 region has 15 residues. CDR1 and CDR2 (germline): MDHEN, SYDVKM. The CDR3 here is CASSPGGRNGETQYF. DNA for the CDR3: TGTGCCAGCAGCCCAGGGGGCAGGAACGGAGAGACCCAGTACTTC.